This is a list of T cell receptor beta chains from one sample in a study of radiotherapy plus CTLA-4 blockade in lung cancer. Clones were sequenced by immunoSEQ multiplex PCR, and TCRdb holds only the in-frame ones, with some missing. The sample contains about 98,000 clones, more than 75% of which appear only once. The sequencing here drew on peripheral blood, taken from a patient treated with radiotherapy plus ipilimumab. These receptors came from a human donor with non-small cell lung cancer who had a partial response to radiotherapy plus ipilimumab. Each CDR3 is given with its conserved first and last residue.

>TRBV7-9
CASSSRGGPNQPQHF
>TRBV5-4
CASSGDRVAYEQYF
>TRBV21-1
CASSKAGIQYF
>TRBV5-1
CASRRPSGSYEQYF
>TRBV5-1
CASSWGTSGGAETQYF
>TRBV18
CASSPGATEYGYTF
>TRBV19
CASSPGLAVYEQYF
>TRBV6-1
CASSSDRVYNQPQHF
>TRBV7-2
CASSPGQRDYGYTF
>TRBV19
CASSTGGLWSYTF
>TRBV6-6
CASGTGNTYEQYF
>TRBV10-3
CALNPGTGTDTQYF
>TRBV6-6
CARAGRESNQPQHF
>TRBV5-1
CASSLQGAEETQYF
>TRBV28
CASSGGYNQPQHF